Below are 4 T cell receptor beta chains sequenced from a single sample in a study of blood T cell repertoires in COVID-19. The method was immunoSEQ multiplex PCR; TCRdb's version includes in-frame clones alone and lacks a portion of them. Of approximately 160,000 clones listed, approximately 82% are singletons. Sequencing input: peripheral blood. Every receptor here comes from a man between 65 and 85 years old who had recovered from COVID-19.

A few counts support this clone. This chain uses TRBV28 with TRBJ1-2; D perhaps matches TRBD1 (6 bases). Looked up from germline, CDR1 is MDHEN and CDR2 is SYDVKM. The ends were cut back, 2 bases at V and 2 bases at J, with 12 bases in the middle. The CDR3 extends over 15 amino acids. The CDR3 DNA is TGTGCCAGCAGTTTAGCCTCCGGGACAAACTATGGCTACACCTTC. Translated, it gives CASSLASGTNYGYTF.

This chain connects TRBV6-6 to TRBJ1-5; 8 bases line up with TRBD1. CDR3 length equals 14 residues. Trimming took 8 bases from V and 7 from J; bases not matched to a gene: 10. Germline CDR1 reads MNHNY; CDR2 reads SVGAGI (reference sequence). The CDR3 bases are TGTGCCAGCGGGGGATTCAGGGGGCGGCAGCCCCAGCATTTT. Translation gives CASGGFRGRQPQHF.

The rearrangement uses TRBV5-1 and TRBJ1-2, with 8 bases fitting TRBD1. The CDR3 contains 13 residues. The germline gives CDR1 SGHRS, CDR2 YFSETQ. Unmatched junction bases numbered 2, after V lost 1 base and J lost 6 bases. The CDR3 spells CASSLSTGDGYTF. The CDR3 DNA sequence: TGCGCCAGCAGCTTGTCGACAGGGGATGGCTACACCTTC.

CDR3 residues: CASSLVLPSGNRTGGFYEQYF. The CDR3 nucleotides read TGTGCCAGCAGCTTAGTTCTCCCTAGCGGGAATAGGACCGGGGGTTTCTACGAGCAGTACTTC. The rearrangement joins TRBV7-8 to TRBJ2-7; 9 bases are a match to TRBD2. The CDR3 covers 21 residues. With V trimmed by 1 base and J by 3 bases, 22 bases remained unmatched. The germline gives CDR1 SGHVS, CDR2 FQNEAQ. Supplemented by reference TRBV7-8 and TRBJ2-7, the full variable domain reads GAGVSQSPRYKVAKRGQDVALRCDPISGHVSLFWYQQALGQGPEFLTYFQNEAQLDKSGLPSDRFFAERPEGSVSTLKIQRTQQEDSAVYLCASSLVLPSGNRTGGFYEQYFGPGTRLTVT.